The rows below give T cell receptor beta chains drawn from one sample of a study of T-cell memory formation after mild COVID-19. TCRdb used MiXCR to reprocess the 5' RACE reads, holding one entry per CDR3 protein. The sample has roughly 500,000 distinct CDR3 sequences; about 20% are singletons. Sequencing used PBMCs or a T cell subset sorted from them (not recorded which). The receptors here all came from an adult woman who had mild COVID-19 (a few samples of this study predate the infection). Cell type and time point are not known. Each CDR3 is given with its conserved first and last residue. D genes are given only for firm matches. Clone size, where shown, is once, few, many, or a class for clones that have expanded.

TRBD1	TRBV29-1	TRBJ2-1	NA	TGCAGCGTTGATACAGGGGATGAGCAGTTCTTC	CSVDTGDEQFF
NA	TRBV20-1	TRBJ2-2	NA	TGCAGTGCTGTGGGACCCGGGGAGCTGTTTTTT	CSAVGPGELFF
NA	TRBV5-5	TRBJ2-3	few	TGTGCCAGCAGCTCCTACCGGGAGCAGGGAACAGATACGCAGTATTTT	CASSSYREQGTDTQYF
NA	TRBV5-1	TRBJ2-3	few	TGCGCCAGCAGCGCGGCCCCTGCGACCGGGGGCACAGATACGCAGTATTTT	CASSAAPATGGTDTQYF
TRBD2	TRBV29-1	TRBJ2-2	few	TGCAGCGTTGATTCCCCCGGAGGGAGCGGGAGCATAACCGGGGAGCTGTTTTTT	CSVDSPGGSGSITGELFF
TRBD1	TRBV3-1	TRBJ2-5	few	TGTGCCAGCAGCCGAAGGGGGCGAGAGACCCAGTACTTC	CASSRRGRETQYF
NA	TRBV5-1	TRBJ1-4	NA	TGCGCCAGCAGCTTGGATCTAGTCCAGGAGGAAAAACTGTTTTTT	CASSLDLVQEEKLFF
NA	TRBV29-1	TRBJ1-2	few	TGCAGCGTTGTTGTGACAGTAGCTAACTATGGCTACACCTTC	CSVVVTVANYGYTF
TRBD1	TRBV28	TRBJ2-2	NA	TGTGCCAGCAGTTACAGGACAGGGTTAATAGGCGGGGAGCTGTTTTTT	CASSYRTGLIGGELFF
NA	TRBV30	TRBJ1-2	many	TGTGCCTGGAGTGACGGGGGGCGCGGCTATGGCTACACCTTC	CAWSDGGRGYGYTF
TRBD1	TRBV19	TRBJ1-1	NA	TGTGCCAGTACCAGGGGACAGATCATGAACACTGAAGCTTTCTTT	CASTRGQIMNTEAFF
TRBD2	TRBV5-1	TRBJ2-7	NA	TGCGCCAGCGGCTTATCTAGCGGGGGGTCCTACGAGCAGTACTTC	CASGLSSGGSYEQYF
NA	TRBV12-3/TRBV12-4	TRBJ1-1	many	TGTGCCAGCAGTTACTCCGGGGGAACTGAAGCTTTCTTT	CASSYSGGTEAFF
NA	TRBV7-3	TRBJ2-7	NA	TGTGCCAGCAGCTTAATTGACTCTGACGAGCAGTACTTC	CASSLIDSDEQYF
TRBD2	TRBV7-3	TRBJ2-3	NA	TGTGCCAGCAGCCTGAACGGCGGGAGGGAGGATACGCAGTATTTT	CASSLNGGREDTQYF
NA	TRBV5-1	TRBJ1-1	NA	TGCGCCAGCAGCTTGATGTCCGGGGCGAACACTGAAGCTTTCTTT	CASSLMSGANTEAFF
TRBD1	TRBV19	TRBJ1-2	few	TGTGCCAGTAGTATACTTGGGACAGGGCTCTATGGCTACACCTTC	CASSILGTGLYGYTF
NA	TRBV19	TRBJ2-2	NA	TGTGCCAGTAGAGGGTTCGGAGACACCGGGGAGCTGTTTTTT	CASRGFGDTGELFF
TRBD1	TRBV18	TRBJ2-2	NA	TGTGCCAGCTCCCACGACAGGGCGGCCACCGGGGAGCTGTTTTTT	CASSHDRAATGELFF
NA	TRBV6-5	TRBJ2-1	NA	TGTGCCAGCAGTTACTCGTGGGGTAAACAGTACAATGAGCAGTTCTTC	CASSYSWGKQYNEQFF
NA	TRBV12-3/TRBV12-4	TRBJ1-2	NA	TGTGCCAGCAGTACCCGGGACGGTGGGATGGGCTACACCTTC	CASSTRDGGMGYTF
TRBD1	TRBV7-3	TRBJ1-6	few	TGTGCCAGCAGTTCCGGACAGGGAGGAACACCCCTCCACTTT	CASSSGQGGTPLHF
NA	TRBV7-9	TRBJ2-1	NA	TGTGCCAGCAGCTTACCCCCCAGACGAGCGGTATACAATGAGCAGTTCTTC	CASSLPPRRAVYNEQFF
TRBD1	TRBV7-2	TRBJ1-6	NA	TGTGCCCTTCGACCGATCCGACAGGGAGATTCACCCCTCCACTTT	CALRPIRQGDSPLHF
NA	TRBV4-1	TRBJ1-2	few	TGCGCCAGCAGCCGAGGGACATTCTATGGCTACACCTTC	CASSRGTFYGYTF
TRBD2	TRBV7-2	TRBJ2-3	few	TGTGCCAGCAGCTTAAGGCGGGAGGGCCGTACGCAGTATTTT	CASSLRREGRTQYF
NA	TRBV6-2/TRBV6-3	TRBJ2-2	NA	TGTGCCAGCAGTTTATGGGGCATGAGGACCGGGGAGCTGTTTTTT	CASSLWGMRTGELFF
NA	TRBV19	TRBJ2-2	few	TGTGCCAGTAGTATTACTAGTCCTCCCGGGGAGCTGTTTTTT	CASSITSPPGELFF
TRBD1	TRBV12-3/TRBV12-4	TRBJ2-2	NA	TGTGCCAGCAACTCAGACAGGGCCATTTCCACCGGGGAGCTGTTTTTT	CASNSDRAISTGELFF
TRBD1	TRBV3-1	TRBJ2-2	NA	TGTGCCAGCAGCCGAGGCGACAGGGGGAACACCGGGGAGCTGTTTTTT	CASSRGDRGNTGELFF
NA	TRBV7-8	TRBJ2-3	NA	TGTGCCAGCAGTAACGGGGCTCGATATCGCACAGATACGCAGTATTTT	CASSNGARYRTDTQYF
TRBD1	TRBV10-3	TRBJ2-7	NA	TGTGCCACCGTAACCGGGACAGGGAGAATCCAAGAGCAGTACTTC	CATVTGTGRIQEQYF
NA	TRBV9	TRBJ1-5	NA	TGTGCCAGCAGCGTAGGTGGGGGTCTCGGACAGCCCCAGCATTTT	CASSVGGGLGQPQHF
TRBD1	TRBV6-2/TRBV6-3	TRBJ2-5	NA	TGTGCCAGCGCCGAACAGGGGGCTCGGAGAGAGACCCAGTACTTC	CASAEQGARRETQYF